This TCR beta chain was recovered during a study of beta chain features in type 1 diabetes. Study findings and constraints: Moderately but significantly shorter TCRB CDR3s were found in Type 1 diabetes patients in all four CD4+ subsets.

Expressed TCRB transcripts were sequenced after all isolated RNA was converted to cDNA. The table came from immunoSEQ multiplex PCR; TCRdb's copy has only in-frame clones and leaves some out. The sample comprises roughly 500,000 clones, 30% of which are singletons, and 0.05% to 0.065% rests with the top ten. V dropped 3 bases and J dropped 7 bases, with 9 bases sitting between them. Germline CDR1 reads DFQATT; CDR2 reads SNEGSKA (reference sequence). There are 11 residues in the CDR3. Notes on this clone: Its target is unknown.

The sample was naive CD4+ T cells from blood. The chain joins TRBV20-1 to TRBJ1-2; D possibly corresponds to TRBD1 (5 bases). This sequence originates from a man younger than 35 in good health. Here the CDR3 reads CSASRDGGYTF. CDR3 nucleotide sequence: TGCAGTGCTAGCCGGGACGGTGGCTACACCTTC.